This T cell receptor (beta chain) comes out of a study of T-cell reconstitution after alpha-beta-depleted transplantation in children. Concerning this clonotype: Antigen unknown. One end of the junction fails to match germline, which may point to a read error.

The CDR3 extends over 14 amino acids. CDR1 is SGHRS, CDR2 YFSETQ, per germline. Preparation of the TCRbeta library was carried out with unique molecular identifiers. MiXCR was run by TCRdb on the PCR reads, yielding one entry per CDR3 protein. The table lists 700,000 to 950,000 distinct CDR3 sequences, under 20% of them singletons. Whole-study results and caveats: Some patients' high day-60 TCRbeta diversity was traced to surviving recipient T cells and thymic progenitors. Newly produced T cells mostly accounted for T-cell counts and diversity one year post-transplant. Where alpha-beta T cells came from about two months after transplant was reportedly several hundred expanded graft clones.

The chain uses TRBV5-1 and TRBJ2-3, with 7 bases aligning to TRBD1. The TCR comes from a male patient between 5 and 17 years old who had a stem cell transplant for acute lymphoblastic leukemia, so the T cells may come from the graft donor. The material sequenced was PBMCs, mostly from graft donor cells, taken 360 days after TCRalphabeta/CD19-depleted stem cell transplant. DNA for the CDR3: TGCGCCAGCAGCCTTACAGGGGTCTTAGATACGCAGTGTTTT. Translating gives CASSLTGVLDTQCF.